One and the same sample provided the 12 T cell receptor beta chains below, sequenced in a study of T cell responses to AZD1222 COVID-19 vaccine. Clones were sequenced by immunoSEQ multiplex PCR, and TCRdb holds only the in-frame ones, with some missing. Of 100,000 to 150,000 clones in the sample, over 90% were seen once. Sample: peripheral blood, taken on day 0 of AZD1222 vaccination. The receptors stem from an adult in good health.

Only one count was recorded for this clone. The genes are TRBV6-5 and TRBJ2-7, with unresolved D. V shed 5 bases and J shed 4 bases, with 9 bases lying between them. Germline V gives CDR1 MNHEY, CDR2 SVGAGI. There are 12 residues in the CDR3. The CDR3 sequence: CASSPNGYEQYF. For the CDR3, the DNA is TGTGCCAGCAGTCCCAATGGGTACGAGCAGTACTTC.

As for this clone: This sample also contains other DNA sequences that code for the same CDR3. The chain employs TRBV7-9 and TRBJ2-5, with a weak D call TRBD2 (6 bases). Per germline, CDR1 SEHNR and CDR2 FQNEAQ (reference sequence). This CDR3 has 16 amino acids. The ends were cut back, 3 bases at V and 1 base at J, with 15 bases in the middle. The DNA for the CDR3 is TGTGCCAGCAGCTTGGAATTAGCGGTAATCCAAGAGACCCAGTACTTC. This encodes CASSLELAVIQETQYF.

V is TRBV5-1 and J is TRBJ1-2, with TRBD1 as a possible D gene (6 bases). Germline V gene sequence: CDR1 SGHRS, CDR2 YFSETQ. The CDR3 is 15 amino acids. With 0 bases removed from V and 3 bases from J, the gap between germline ends came to 12 bases. The CDR3 sequence is CASSLDQGWHYGYTF. Here the CDR3 DNA reads TGCGCCAGCAGCTTGGATCAGGGGTGGCACTATGGCTACACCTTC. The variable domain in full, completed from reference TRBV5-1 and TRBJ1-2, reads KAGVTQTPRYLIKTRGQQVTLSCSPISGHRSVSWYQQTPGQGLQFLFEYFSETQRNKGNFPGRFSGRQFSNSRSEMNVSTLELGDSALYLCASSLDQGWHYGYTFGSGTRLTVV.

The CDR3 region has the DNA TGTGCCACCAGCGCGGCTAGCGGGGCTTACAATGAGCAGTTCTTC. Translated: CATSAASGAYNEQFF. This sequence joins TRBV24-1 and TRBJ2-1, with 9 bases identical to TRBD2. The CDR3 runs to 15 residues. V shed 7 bases, J shed 4 bases, and the junction held 7 bases outside the gene matches. Germline-derived CDR1 and CDR2 are KGHDR and SFDVKD.

CDR3 protein: CASSGSTNEKLFF. In nucleotides, the CDR3 is TGCGCCAGCAGTGGGAGTACTAATGAAAAACTGTTTTTT. The chain has TRBV5-1 and TRBJ1-4; D gene ambiguous. Germline assignment: CDR1 SGHRS and CDR2 YFSETQ. Trimming pared 5 bases from V and 2 bases from J, leaving 7 bases between. CDR3 length: 13 residues. Based on the CDR3 plus reference TRBV5-1 and TRBJ1-4, the full variable domain is KAGVTQTPRYLIKTRGQQVTLSCSPISGHRSVSWYQQTPGQGLQFLFEYFSETQRNKGNFPGRFSGRQFSNSRSEMNVSTLELGDSALYLCASSGSTNEKLFFGSGTQLSVL.

The V gene is TRBV7-2, the J gene TRBJ1-6; a possible D gene is TRBD1 (6 bases). This CDR3 comprises 15 residues. The V end was cut by 5 bases, the J end by 6 bases, with 14 bases between. Germline lookup yields CDR1 SGHTA and CDR2 FQGNSA. The CDR3 is CASSTTGMGNSPLHF. The CDR3 bases are TGTGCCAGCAGCACCACAGGGATGGGTAATTCACCCCTCCACTTT.

In its sample, this clone was seen once. The chain recombines TRBV27 with TRBJ2-7; tentative D call: TRBD1 (5 bases). Germline CDR1 reads MNHEY; CDR2 reads SMNVEV (reference sequence). The CDR3 totals 16 residues. The germline V and J ends were trimmed by 3 bases and 5 bases, with 20 bases remaining between them. The CDR3 bases are TGTGCCAGCAGTTTTCCGGACATAGGTAGTAACCACGAGCAGTACTTC. Protein sequence: CASSFPDIGSNHEQYF.

The chain joins TRBV7-9 to TRBJ1-2; the D is unclear. V lost 4 bases to trimming and J lost 0 bases, with 15 bases between them. The CDR3 is 16 residues long. The germline V gene encodes CDR1 SEHNR and CDR2 FQNEAQ (reference sequence). The DNA of the CDR3 is TGTGCCAGCAGCTCCCAGCAGGCGATACCTAACTATGGCTACACCTTC. Translated: CASSSQQAIPNYGYTF.

V is TRBV19 and J is TRBJ1-1; D not resolved. Trimming took 3 bases from V and 3 from J, leaving 8 bases between them. Germline CDR1 reads LNHDA; CDR2 reads SQIVND (reference sequence). The CDR3 has 13 amino acids. This chain's CDR3 is CASSIGRYTEAFF. The CDR3 nucleotides read TGTGCCAGTAGTATCGGACGGTACACTGAAGCTTTCTTT.

In its sample, this clone was seen once. This chain connects TRBV27 to TRBJ1-2; maybe TRBD1 (5 bases). Germline V gives CDR1 MNHEY, CDR2 SMNVEV (reference sequence). The ends were cut back, 8 bases at V and 0 bases at J, with 19 bases in the middle. The CDR3 runs 16 residues. CDR3: CASGFPSGGANYGYTF. The CDR3 coding sequence is TGTGCCAGCGGATTCCCATCTGGGGGAGCTAACTATGGCTACACCTTC.

This clone was seen just once. J is TRBJ2-2 and V is TRBV30; D gene ambiguous. Looked up from germline, CDR1 is GTSNPN and CDR2 is SVGIG (reference sequence). V was cut by 3 bases and J by 7 bases, with 6 bases left in between. The CDR3 consists of 11 residues. CDR3 sequence reads: CAWSAFGELFF. The CDR3 region has the DNA TGTGCCTGGAGCGCGTTCGGGGAGCTGTTTTTT. Combining the CDR3 with reference TRBV30 and TRBJ2-2 gives the whole variable domain SQTIHQWPATLVQPVGSPLSLECTVEGTSNPNLYWYRQAAGRGLQLLFYSVGIGQISSEVPQNLSASRPQDRQFILSSKKLLLSDSGFYLCAWSAFGELFFGEGSRLTVL.

The chain uses TRBV24-1 and TRBJ1-2; 9 bases match TRBD1. This CDR3 has 15 amino acids. The germline V gene has CDR1 KGHDR and CDR2 SFDVKD. Trimming took 6 bases from V and 7 from J; bases not matched to a gene: 11. The CDR3 is CATSSTGTGIGGYTF. The CDR3 DNA reads as TGTGCCACCAGTAGTACCGGGACAGGGATAGGTGGCTACACCTTC.